What follows describes a single T cell receptor (beta chain). The antigen is unknown. The identical CDR3 is also encoded by other nucleotide sequences in the sample. The sample comes from a study of CD8+ T cells in alopecia areata. Study-level results: Among the cells sequenced in scalp samples are also the resident alphabeta T cells of normal skin. Affected lesional scalp, above all in alopecia totalis/universalis, was more clonal than normal scalp.

The V gene lost 2 bases and the J gene lost 4 bases, with 5 bases spanning the gap. Germline V lookup: CDR1 GTSNPN, CDR2 SVGIG (reference sequence). CDR3 length equals 12 residues. TCR sequencing used cDNA made by reverse transcription of extracted RNA. Sequenced by immunoSEQ multiplex PCR; TCRdb stores in-frame clones only, minus some. Of about 150,000 clones detected, about 51% appear once; the ten largest clones hold roughly a fifth. The TCR was taken from a human donor with alopecia areata. This specimen consisted of CD8+ T cells sorted from blood, obtained at week 0. The chain uses TRBV30 and TRBJ2-2; D is undetermined. The CDR3 sequence: CAWSLGTGELFF. DNA for the CDR3: TGTGCCTGGAGTCTGGGCACCGGGGAGCTGTTTTTT.